The 6 T cell receptor beta chains below were found in one sample sequenced in a study of cytomegalovirus exposure and HLA in healthy donors. Amplification used 60 Vbeta primers and 13 Jbeta primers. Generated by immunoSEQ multiplex PCR, the TCRdb table keeps only in-frame clones and is missing some. The sample consists of roughly 110,000 clones, roughly 82% of them appearing once. The sequencing input was PBMCs. The origin of the receptors is a male donor in good health and CMV-seronegative.

The rearrangement links TRBV19 to TRBJ1-2; 9 nucleotides agree with TRBD1. From germline, CDR1 is LNHDA and CDR2 SQIVND (reference sequence). V lost 9 bases to trimming and J lost 5 bases; unmatched junction nucleotides: 16. This CDR3 comprises 16 residues. CDR3 protein: CASLRGPGQGQYGYTF. CDR3 sequence (DNA): TGTGCCAGCCTTCGGGGCCCGGGACAGGGTCAATATGGCTACACCTTC.

The CDR3, as DNA: TGTGCCAGCAGCCTCCGGGACGAGCAGTACTTC. It yields the protein CASSLRDEQYF. The chain combines TRBV5-6 with TRBJ2-7, with D unresolved. The CDR3 is made up of 11 amino acids. Looked up from germline, CDR1 is SGHDT and CDR2 is YYEEEE. V was shortened by 4 bases and J by 5 bases, with 7 bases between the two germline ends.

This clone showed up just a few times. V and J are TRBV6-1 and TRBJ2-3; TRBD2 matches at 10 bases. With V trimmed by 4 bases and J by 3 bases, 7 bases remained unmatched. Germline V gene sequence: CDR1 MNHNS, CDR2 SASEGT. The CDR3 runs to 16 residues. Written as DNA, the CDR3 is TGTGCCAGCAGTGTGGCTAGCGGGAGCCGGACAGATACGCAGTATTTT. Its translation is CASSVASGSRTDTQYF.

The chain employs TRBV10-3 and TRBJ2-1; 9 bases fit TRBD2. The junction had 6 bases not matched to a gene; V was cut back by 6 bases and J by 15 bases. The CDR3 covers 11 residues. Germline V lookup: CDR1 ENHRY, CDR2 SYGVKD. CDR3 region: CAIRVAGDPFF. CDR3 nucleotides: TGTGCCATCAGGGTAGCGGGAGACCCGTTCTTC.

The chain employs TRBV7-8 and TRBJ2-1; weak D call: TRBD2 (6 bases). Trimming cost V 1 base and J 7 bases, with 20 bases left between them. The CDR3 spans 17 residues. Germline V gene data show CDR1 as SGHVS and CDR2 as FQNEAQ. The CDR3 loop reads CASSLVGGSPLGNEQFF. The DNA of the CDR3 is TGTGCCAGCAGCTTAGTGGGAGGATCTCCCCTGGGGAATGAGCAGTTCTTC.

This chain uses TRBV7-9 with TRBJ1-1, with D perhaps TRBD1 (5 bases). CDR3 length: 13 residues. V lost 8 bases and J 4 bases, leaving 14 bases between the germline ends. CDR1 and CDR2 from the germline V gene are SEHNR and FQNEAQ (reference sequence). CDR3 loop: CASGRGRGTEAFF. For the CDR3, the DNA is TGTGCCAGCGGCCGTGGGAGGGGCACTGAAGCTTTCTTT.